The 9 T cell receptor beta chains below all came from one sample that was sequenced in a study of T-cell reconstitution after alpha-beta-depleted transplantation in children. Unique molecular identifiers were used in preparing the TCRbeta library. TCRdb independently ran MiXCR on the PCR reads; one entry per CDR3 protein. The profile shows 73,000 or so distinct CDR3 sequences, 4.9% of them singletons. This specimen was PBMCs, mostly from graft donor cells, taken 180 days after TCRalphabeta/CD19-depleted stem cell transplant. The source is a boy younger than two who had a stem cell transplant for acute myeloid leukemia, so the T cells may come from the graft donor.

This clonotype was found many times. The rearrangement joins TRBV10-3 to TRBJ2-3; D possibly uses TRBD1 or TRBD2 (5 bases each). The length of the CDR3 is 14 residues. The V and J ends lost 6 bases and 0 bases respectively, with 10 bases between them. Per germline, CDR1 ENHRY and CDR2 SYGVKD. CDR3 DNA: TGTGCCATCAGGCCGGGACCCAGCACAGATACGCAGTATTTT. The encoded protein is CAIRPGPSTDTQYF.

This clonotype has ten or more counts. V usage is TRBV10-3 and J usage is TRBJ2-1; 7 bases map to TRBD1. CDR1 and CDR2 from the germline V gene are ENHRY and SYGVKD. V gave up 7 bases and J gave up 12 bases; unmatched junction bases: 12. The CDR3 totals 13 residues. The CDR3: CAINAGTVNLQFF. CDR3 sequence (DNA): TGTGCCATCAACGCCGGGACAGTCAATCTGCAGTTCTTC.

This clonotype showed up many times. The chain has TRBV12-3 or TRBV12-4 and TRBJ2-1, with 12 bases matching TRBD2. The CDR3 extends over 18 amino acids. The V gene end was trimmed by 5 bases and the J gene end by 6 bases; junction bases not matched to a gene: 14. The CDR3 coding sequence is TGTGCCAGCAGTCCACTCCCTAGCGGGGGGGGGACGGCCAATGAGCAGTTCTTC. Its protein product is CASSPLPSGGGTANEQFF.

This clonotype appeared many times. CDR3 sequence: CASSTSGTGETQYF. CDR3 bases: TGCGCCAGCAGCACATCCGGGACAGGGGAGACCCAGTACTTC. The V and J genes are TRBV5-1 and TRBJ2-5; 9 bases agree with TRBD1. The germline gives CDR1 SGHRS, CDR2 YFSETQ. The CDR3 loop spans 14 amino acids. V trimming: 4 bases; J trimming: 5 bases; junction bases outside the gene matches: 6.

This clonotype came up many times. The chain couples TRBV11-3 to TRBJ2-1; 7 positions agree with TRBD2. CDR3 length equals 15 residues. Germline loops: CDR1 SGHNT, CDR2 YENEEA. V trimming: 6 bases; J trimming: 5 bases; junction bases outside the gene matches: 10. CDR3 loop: CASRPPHGGNNEQFF. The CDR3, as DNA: TGTGCCAGCAGACCCCCCCACGGGGGGAACAATGAGCAGTTCTTC.

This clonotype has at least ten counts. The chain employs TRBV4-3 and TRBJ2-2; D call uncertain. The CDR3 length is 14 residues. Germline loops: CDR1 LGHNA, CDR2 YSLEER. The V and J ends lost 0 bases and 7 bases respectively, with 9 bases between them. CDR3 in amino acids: CASSQDRINGELFF. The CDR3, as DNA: TGCGCCAGCAGCCAAGATCGAATTAACGGGGAGCTGTTTTTT.

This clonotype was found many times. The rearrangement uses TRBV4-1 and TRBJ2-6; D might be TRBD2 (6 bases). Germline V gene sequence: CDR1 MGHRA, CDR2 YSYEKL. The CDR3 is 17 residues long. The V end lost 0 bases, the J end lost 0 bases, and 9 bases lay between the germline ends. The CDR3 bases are TGCGCCAGCAGCCAAGAGCTGGGGGGCTCTGGGGCCAACGTCCTGACTTTC. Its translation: CASSQELGGSGANVLTF.

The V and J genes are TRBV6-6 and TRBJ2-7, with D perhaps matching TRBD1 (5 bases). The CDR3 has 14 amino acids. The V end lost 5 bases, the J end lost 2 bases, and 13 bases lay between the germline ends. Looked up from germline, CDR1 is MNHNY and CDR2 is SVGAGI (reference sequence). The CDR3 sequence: CASSQQAEPYEQYV. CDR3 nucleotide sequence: TGTGCCAGCAGTCAACAGGCAGAACCCTACGAGCAGTACGTC.

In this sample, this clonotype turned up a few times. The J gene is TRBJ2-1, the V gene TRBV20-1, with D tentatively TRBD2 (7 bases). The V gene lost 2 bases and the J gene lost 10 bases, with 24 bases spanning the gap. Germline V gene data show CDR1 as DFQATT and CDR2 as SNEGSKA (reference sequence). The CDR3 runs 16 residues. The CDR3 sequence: CSARQMGIVWGGEQFF. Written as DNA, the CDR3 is TGCAGTGCTAGACAGATGGGTATTGTATGGGGGGGCGAGCAGTTCTTC.